What follows describes a single T cell receptor beta chain. Its antigen remains unknown. The record originates from a study of T cells in Graves' hyperthyroidism and ophthalmopathy. The overall study: Peripheral blood was drawn at first diagnosis, prior to all treatment.

General observations from the study: Ophthalmopathy, as predicted by the model, came a median roughly 6.8 months after the prediction.

The V gene's germline CDR1 is SGHDT and CDR2 YYEEEE. This CDR3 comprises 15 residues. V shed 0 bases, J shed 2 bases, and the junction held 3 bases outside the gene matches. Amplification of TCR beta CDR3 regions was performed using RNA transcripts as template. The HTBI primer set was used in a first-round RT-PCR of the TCR CDR3. TCRdb passed the multiplex PCR reads through MiXCR, listing each CDR3 protein once. The sample has approximately 870,000 distinct CDR3 sequences, 38% seen once. Thyroid ultrasound and orbital computed tomography, with clinical symptoms and serum thyroxine and TRAb, informed diagnoses. 10 ml of fresh peripheral blood supplied the PBMCs.

This rearrangement joins TRBV5-6 to TRBJ2-7; 9 nucleotides line up with TRBD1. The specimen was blood. This clonotype was obtained from a man younger than 35 with Graves' hyperthyroidism. CDR3: CASSLGWDRAYEQYF. CDR3 sequence (DNA): TGTGCCAGCAGCTTGGGATGGGACAGGGCCTACGAGCAGTACTTC.